This TCR beta chain was sequenced during a study of OX40 agonist ivuxolimab in advanced cancers. Study-level background: Ivuxolimab, which targeted the costimulatory receptor OX40 (CD134), was an agonistic, fully human IgG2 monoclonal antibody. Peripheral TCRbeta sequencing aimed to test whether ivuxolimab altered TCR sequence diversity and caused clonal T-cell expansion. Intravenous ivuxolimab was administered to patients every 2 weeks at six dose levels: 0.01, 0.1, 0.3, 1.5, 3 and 10 mg/kg. Prior anti-PD-1, anti-PD-L1 or anti-CTLA-4 therapy was permitted, and checkpoint inhibitors had been received by less than 45% of dose-escalation patients. In the dose-escalation cohort, approximately 80% of patients were male, and the mean age was 60 years with a range of roughly 23 to 90. Among the approximately 50 dose-escalation patients, 19 had hepatocellular carcinoma, 15 or so melanoma, 9 renal cell carcinoma and 9 head and neck cancer. The monotherapy dose-escalation portion (N ≈ 52 patients) of the phase I ivuxolimab trial is reported in the paper. Three dose-escalation patients achieved partial responses, one with hepatocellular carcinoma and two with cutaneous melanoma.

The trial excluded patients who had a history of autoimmune disease or were on systemic immunosuppression. Peripheral blood for TCR sequencing was drawn from every dose cohort at baseline, at cycle 4 day 1 and at cycle 7 day 1. The samples were taken from a phase I, first-in-human, multicenter, open-label dose-escalation trial of ivuxolimab. The trial enrolled adults with locally advanced or metastatic head and neck squamous cell, hepatocellular, melanoma or renal cell carcinoma. CD4+ and CD8+ T cells were sorted separately from peripheral blood before TCR sequencing. Genomic DNA was extracted from sorted cells for sequencing of the TCRbeta CDR3 region. TCRbeta CDR3 regions were sequenced using the immunoSEQ Assay. The source is immuneACCESS, and TCRdb retained only in-frame sequences with V and J called. Part of the clones is not carried over; for the studies checked, unresolved V genes explain less than half of this, and the remainder is unexplained. The sample includes 70,000 to 75,000 clones, with around four fifths observed a single time. The top ten clones comprise 5.9% of the sample.

V and J lose 6 bases and 6 bases, and a span of 12 bases separates them. Reading the germline V gene gives CDR1 MDHEN and CDR2 SYDVKM. The CDR3 spans 12 residues, from the cysteine through the phenylalanine. The sequence is cut down to CDR3 DNA, 36 bases in frame from base 1. As to this clone: Its recognized antigen is unknown. The input lacks base qualities; no much larger clone sits a single base away.

What the work shows at the level of the full study, not this receptor alone: After ivuxolimab, CD8+ T cells had more expanded clones than CD4+ T cells on average. Low levels of normalized T-cell clonal expansion were also seen in some patients who did not respond. The antigen specificity of the peripheral T cells that underwent clonal expansion was not determined. In the 0.1-3.0 mg/kg groups, partial responders had among the lowest normalized peripheral clonal expansion, particularly in CD8+ T cells. At doses of 0.1 to 3.0 mg/kg, clonal expansion of both CD4+ and CD8+ T cells in blood was seen between baseline and week 6.

The rearrangement combines TRBV28 with TRBJ2-7; the D gene is not confidently resolved. Here the sequenced sample was CD4+ or CD8+ T cells sorted from blood, taken in a trial of the OX40 agonist ivuxolimab. The source is an adult with an advanced solid tumor such as melanoma, head and neck, liver or kidney cancer. The CDR3 here reads CASSPLVSEQYF. The DNA sequence is as follows: TGTGCCAGCAGCCCCTTGGTTTCCGAGCAGTACTTC.